The 13 T cell receptor beta chains in this list originate from one sample, sequenced in a study of CD8 T cells in Susac syndrome. An amount of RNA that ranged from about 0.45 to 1 ug was reverse transcribed with random hexamers. TCRdb redid the calling of the immunoSEQ multiplex PCR reads with MiXCR, one entry per CDR3 protein. Of 120,000 or so distinct CDR3 sequences in the sample, approximately 93% are singletons; the top ten hold 0.093%. Specimen: CD4+ T cells from PBMCs. All receptors come from a human donor with multiple sclerosis.

V is TRBV6-2 or TRBV6-3 and J is TRBJ1-5; D unresolved. V lost 3 bases and J 1 base, leaving 10 bases between the germline ends. This CDR3 has 15 residues. Per the germline V gene, CDR1 is MNHEY and CDR2 is SVGEGT. In DNA form, the CDR3 reads TGTGCCAGCAGTTATCTCGACGGAAGCAATCAGCCCCAGCATTTT. Amino acid sequence: CASSYLDGSNQPQHF.

The V gene is TRBV14, the J gene TRBJ2-1, with D unresolved. Germline CDR1 SGHDN, CDR2 FVKESK. Trimming pared 0 bases from V and 10 bases from J, leaving 10 bases between. The CDR3 extends over 13 amino acids. The CDR3 DNA reads as TGTGCCAGCAGCCAAGAATCGTCGCGCGAGCAGTTCTTC. Translated: CASSQESSREQFF.

In this sample, this clonotype turned up once. V and J are TRBV30 and TRBJ1-2; the D gene is possibly TRBD1 (5 bases). Germline V CDR1 and CDR2: GTSNPN, SVGIG (reference sequence). V lost 0 bases and J lost 6, with 8 bases in between. This CDR3 is built from 12 residues. CDR3 DNA sequence: TGTGCCTGGAGTGTACTAGGGGATGGCTACACCTTC. Its protein is CAWSVLGDGYTF.

V usage is TRBV2 and J usage is TRBJ2-3; a possible D gene is TRBD2 (5 bases). The length of the CDR3 is 15 residues. The V gene's germline CDR1 is SNHLY and CDR2 FYNNEI. V dropped 3 bases and J dropped 4 bases, with 14 bases sitting between them. The CDR3 is CASSEFPRGSDTQYF. DNA for the CDR3: TGTGCCAGCAGTGAGTTCCCACGCGGGTCAGATACGCAGTATTTT.

V usage is TRBV30 and J usage is TRBJ1-1; TRBD1 agrees at 7 bases. V shed 3 bases, J shed 11 bases, and the junction held 6 bases outside the gene matches. Germline CDR1 reads GTSNPN; CDR2 reads SVGIG (reference sequence). The CDR3 totals 11 residues. CDR3 sequence reads: CAWSSGGSAFF. CDR3 sequence (DNA): TGTGCCTGGAGCTCAGGGGGATCGGCTTTCTTT.

The chain has TRBV18 and TRBJ1-4; D remains ambiguous. Trimming stripped 3 bases from V and 1 base from J, with 12 bases between. The CDR3 has 16 residues. Germline V gene data show CDR1 as KGHSH and CDR2 as LQKENI. The CDR3 coding sequence is TGTGCCAGCTCACCCGCCCCCTCGGGAACTAATGAAAAACTGTTTTTT. Protein product: CASSPAPSGTNEKLFF.

The gene calls are TRBV12-3 or TRBV12-4 and TRBJ2-7; D possibly corresponds to TRBD2 (5 bases). CDR3 length: 14 residues. The V end lost 6 bases, the J end lost 6 bases, and 18 bases lay between the germline ends. CDR3 protein: CASSRDRGNREQYF. As DNA, the CDR3 is TGTGCCAGCAGCCGGGATCGGGGTAACCGCGAGCAGTACTTC.

This sequence joins TRBV12-3 or TRBV12-4 and TRBJ2-5, with D perhaps matching TRBD2 (6 bases). CDR3 length: 14 amino acids. The ends were cut back, 3 bases at V and 2 bases at J, with 10 bases in the middle. Written as DNA, the CDR3 is TGTGCCAGCAGTTTCATGCGGGGACAAGAGACCCAGTACTTC. Translation gives CASSFMRGQETQYF.

The V call is TRBV12-3 or TRBV12-4, the J call TRBJ2-5; D remains ambiguous. The CDR3 is made up of 11 amino acids. Trimming removed 5 bases from V and 1 base from J, with 2 bases in between. CDR3 region: CASSPQETQYF. The DNA of the CDR3 is TGTGCCAGCAGTCCCCAAGAGACCCAGTACTTC.

The gene calls are TRBV20-1 and TRBJ2-3; TRBD1 matches at 11 bases. This CDR3 has 16 amino acids. V shed 1 base, J shed 3 bases, and the junction held 6 bases outside the gene matches. Germline CDR1 DFQATT, CDR2 SNEGSKA (reference sequence). In DNA form, the CDR3 reads TGCAGTGCTAGAGCCGGGACAGGGGGGAGGACAGATACGCAGTATTTT. Translated: CSARAGTGGRTDTQYF.

The chain joins TRBV5-1 to TRBJ2-7; D remains ambiguous. CDR3 length: 14 residues. Trimming shortened V by 2 bases and J by 2 bases, and 11 bases separated the two germline ends. Germline V lookup: CDR1 SGHRS, CDR2 YFSETQ. The CDR3 region has the DNA TGCGCCAGCAGCTTAAACGAATACACCTACGAGCAGTACTTC. It is translated as CASSLNEYTYEQYF.

The CDR3 sequence is CASSSPRAAKPQHF. The CDR3 DNA reads TGTGCCAGCAGTTCCCCAAGGGCGGCGAAGCCCCAGCATTTT. This rearrangement joins TRBV7-3 to TRBJ1-5, with D unclear. This CDR3 spans 14 amino acids. Looked up from germline, CDR1 is SGHTA and CDR2 is FQGTGA. Trimming took 6 bases from V and 8 from J, leaving 17 bases between them.

The chain couples TRBV30 to TRBJ2-6; no firm D call. V shed 2 bases and J shed 0 bases, with 2 bases lying between them. Germline assignment: CDR1 GTSNPN and CDR2 SVGIG (reference sequence). The CDR3 is 13 amino acids. CDR3 in amino acids: CAWSSSGANVLTF. The CDR3 bases are TGTGCCTGGAGTTCCTCTGGGGCCAACGTCCTGACTTTC.